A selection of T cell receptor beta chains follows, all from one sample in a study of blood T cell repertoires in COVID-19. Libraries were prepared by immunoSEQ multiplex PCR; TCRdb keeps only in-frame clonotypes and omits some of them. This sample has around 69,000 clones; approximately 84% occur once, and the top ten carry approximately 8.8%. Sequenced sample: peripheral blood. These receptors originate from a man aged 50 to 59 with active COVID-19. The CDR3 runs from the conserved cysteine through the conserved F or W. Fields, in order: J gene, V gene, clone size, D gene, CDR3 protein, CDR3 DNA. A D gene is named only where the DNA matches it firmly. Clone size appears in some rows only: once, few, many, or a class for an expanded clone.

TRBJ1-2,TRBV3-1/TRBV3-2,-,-,CASSQDLGHKGYTF,TGTGCCAGCAGCCAAGATCTCGGACATAAAGGCTACACCTTC
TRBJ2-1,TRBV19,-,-,CASSLDRFREQFF,TGTGCCAGTAGTTTAGACAGGTTCAGGGAGCAGTTCTTC
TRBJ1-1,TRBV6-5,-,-,CASTGHLNTEAFF,TGTGCCAGCACCGGACACCTGAACACTGAAGCTTTCTTT
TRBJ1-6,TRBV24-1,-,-,CATRAQGSSYNSPLHF,TGTGCCACCCGGGCCCAGGGGAGCTCCTATAATTCACCCCTCCACTTT
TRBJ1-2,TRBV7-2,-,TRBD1,CASSLNRGNYGYTF,TGTGCCAGCAGCTTAAACAGGGGGAACTATGGCTACACCTTC
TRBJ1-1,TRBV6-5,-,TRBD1,CASSIGTVNTEAFF,TGTGCCAGCAGTATCGGGACAGTGAACACTGAAGCTTTCTTT
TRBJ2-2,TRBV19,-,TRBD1,CASIPGQANTGELFF,TGTGCCAGTATCCCGGGACAGGCGAACACCGGGGAGCTGTTTTTT
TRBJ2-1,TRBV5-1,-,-,CASSEDRYNEQFF,TGCGCCAGCAGCGAGGACAGATACAATGAGCAGTTCTTC
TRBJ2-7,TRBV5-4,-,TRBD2,CASSPGTSGIVYEQYF,TGTGCCAGCAGCCCCGGGACTAGCGGGATAGTCTACGAGCAGTACTTC
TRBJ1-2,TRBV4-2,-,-,CASSQGQDYGYTF,TGTGCCAGCAGCCAAGGACAGGACTATGGCTACACCTTC
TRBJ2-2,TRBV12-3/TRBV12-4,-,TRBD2,CATRTSAGELFF,TGTGCCACCCGGACTAGCGCCGGGGAGCTGTTTTTT
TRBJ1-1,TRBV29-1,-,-,CSVEYGGTEAFF,TGCAGCGTTGAATACGGGGGGACTGAAGCTTTCTTT
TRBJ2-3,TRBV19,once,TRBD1,CASSLDRVVTDTQYF,TGTGCCAGTAGTCTCGACAGGGTCGTCACAGATACGCAGTATTTT
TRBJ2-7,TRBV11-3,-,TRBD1,CASSSGTARSYEQYF,TGTGCCAGCAGCAGTGGGACAGCTCGCTCCTACGAGCAGTACTTC
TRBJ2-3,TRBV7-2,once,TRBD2,CASVLAGGADTQYF,TGTGCCAGCGTGCTAGCGGGAGGCGCAGATACGCAGTATTTT
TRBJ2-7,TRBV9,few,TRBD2,CASSVGTSGYEQYF,TGTGCCAGCAGCGTAGGGACTAGCGGGTACGAGCAGTACTTC
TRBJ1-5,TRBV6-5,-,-,CASSYLSGSNQPQHF,TGTGCCAGCAGTTACTTGTCAGGTAGCAATCAGCCCCAGCATTTT
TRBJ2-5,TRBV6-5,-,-,CASSFRGWETQYF,TGTGCCAGTTCTTTCAGGGGTTGGGAGACCCAGTACTTC
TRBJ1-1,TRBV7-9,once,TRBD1,CATQGAWSTEAFF,TGTGCCACCCAGGGGGCATGGAGCACTGAAGCTTTCTTT
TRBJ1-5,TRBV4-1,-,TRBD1,CASSPGTGNWPQHF,TGCGCCAGCAGCCCTGGGACAGGCAACTGGCCCCAGCATTTT
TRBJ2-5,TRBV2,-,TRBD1,CASMADRGQETQYF,TGTGCCAGCATGGCCGACAGGGGTCAGGAGACCCAGTACTTC
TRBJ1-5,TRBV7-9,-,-,CASSPGGDQPQHF,TGTGCCAGCAGCCCCGGGGGGGATCAGCCCCAGCATTTT
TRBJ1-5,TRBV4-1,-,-,CASSQLIGGNQPQHF,TGCGCCAGCAGCCAACTGATAGGGGGAAATCAGCCCCAGCATTTT
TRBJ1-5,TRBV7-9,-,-,CASRGGGNQPQHF,TGTGCCAGCCGGGGAGGGGGCAATCAGCCCCAGCATTTT